The next 17 T cell receptor beta chains were all read from a single sample in a study of beta chain features in type 1 diabetes. The whole isolated RNA underwent reverse transcription, so sequencing captured expressed TCRB transcripts. TCRdb's table, derived via immunoSEQ multiplex PCR, lists solely in-frame clones and lacks some. Seen here are 970,000 or so clones, 17% observed once, and the top ten hold 0.02% to 0.03%. The sample comprised naive CD4+ T cells from blood. The receptors here all came from a woman between 18 and 29 years old in good health.

This rearrangement joins TRBV6-5 to TRBJ1-2, with a tentative D call TRBD1 (5 bases). The length of the CDR3 is 15 residues. With 9 bases removed from V and 11 bases from J, the gap between germline ends came to 28 bases. The germline gives CDR1 MNHEY, CDR2 SVGAGI. CDR3 region: CARGRDEGYEREYTF. CDR3 DNA sequence: TGTGCCAGAGGCAGGGACGAGGGTTATGAACGGGAATACACCTTC.

This clone was seen a handful of times. This chain uses TRBV7-9 with TRBJ2-1; no clear D. Germline V gene data show CDR1 as SEHNR and CDR2 as FQNEAQ (reference sequence). The CDR3 is 11 amino acids. The ends were cut back, 3 bases at V and 10 bases at J, with 7 bases in the middle. The CDR3 DNA reads TGTGCCAGCAGCTTTAGCCTCGAGCAGTTCTTC. Translated, it gives CASSFSLEQFF.

This clone came up a few times. V gene TRBV20-1 combines with J gene TRBJ1-1; D gene unclear. The V and J ends lost 3 bases and 7 bases respectively, with 9 bases between them. Germline CDR1 is DFQATT and CDR2 is SNEGSKA (reference sequence). The CDR3 loop spans 11 amino acids. CDR3 bases: TGCAGTGCTAGGGCGGCGGTTGAAGCTTTCTTT. It codes for CSARAAVEAFF.

Comments on this clone: Additional DNA sequences in this sample encode the identical CDR3. This chain uses TRBV19 with TRBJ1-1, with D tentatively TRBD1 (5 bases). Per germline, CDR1 LNHDA and CDR2 SQIVND (reference sequence). The CDR3 has 14 amino acids. V dropped 4 bases and J dropped 1 base, with 10 bases sitting between them. As DNA, the CDR3 is TGTGCCAGTAGTAACCAGGGTGGGAACACTGAAGCTTTCTTT. Encoded protein: CASSNQGGNTEAFF.

This clone was picked up a small number of times. This chain connects TRBV20-1 to TRBJ2-3; D call uncertain. The CDR3 contains 11 residues. Germline CDR1 DFQATT, CDR2 SNEGSKA (reference sequence). V was pared by 5 bases and J by 11 bases, with 14 bases between. CDR3 in amino acids: CSAPLDPGQYF. As DNA, the CDR3 is TGCAGTGCTCCCTTAGACCCGGGGCAGTATTTT.

The V gene is TRBV15, the J gene TRBJ2-5; possible D gene TRBD2, 5 bases. The CDR3 runs 17 residues. In germline, CDR1 is LNHNV, CDR2 YYDKDF (reference sequence). Between the trimmed V and J ends, which lost 1 base and 7 bases, there was a span of 22 bases. DNA for the CDR3: TGTGCCACCAGCAGAGCCCCCGGGCTTATTCTAGAGGGGACCCAGTACTTC. Its protein product is CATSRAPGLILEGTQYF.

The V call is TRBV5-1, the J call TRBJ2-3, with D hard to call. The CDR3 length is 12 residues. Germline V lookup: CDR1 SGHRS, CDR2 YFSETQ. The V and J ends lost 5 bases and 5 bases respectively, with 9 bases between them. The CDR3 nucleotides read TGCGCCAGCAGGCAGAGTAGAGATACGCAGTATTTT. It encodes CASRQSRDTQYF.

This clone was counted between two and nine times. This chain links TRBV19 with TRBJ1-1; 7 bases are a match to TRBD1. Germline CDR1 and CDR2: LNHDA and SQIVND (reference sequence). The CDR3 sequence is 16 residues long. The junction had 20 bases not matched to a gene; V was cut back by 5 bases and J by 11 bases. The CDR3 loop is CASSPLNRGVRNSAFF. The DNA of the CDR3 is TGTGCCAGTAGTCCCCTAAACAGGGGAGTGAGGAACAGTGCTTTCTTT.

The V call is TRBV7-9, the J call TRBJ1-1; a weak D match, TRBD1 (6 bases). Trimming removed 5 bases from V and 6 bases from J, with 16 bases in between. The CDR3 consists of 14 residues. Per germline, CDR1 SEHNR and CDR2 FQNEAQ (reference sequence). The CDR3 coding sequence is TGTGCCAGCAGCGGAGGGGGGCACCAGCCTGAAGCTTTCTTT. Translating it yields CASSGGGHQPEAFF.

This clone turned up a few times. The genes are TRBV11-1 and TRBJ2-5; 10 bases are shared with TRBD1. This CDR3 is built from 17 residues. V trimming: 5 bases; J trimming: 4 bases; junction bases outside the gene matches: 13. Germline CDR1 reads SGHAT; CDR2 reads FQDESV (reference sequence). The CDR3 here is CASSPTGRQGAGETQYF. CDR3 coding DNA: TGTGCCAGCAGCCCGACGGGGCGACAGGGGGCCGGAGAGACCCAGTACTTC.

This clone was recorded only once. The chain couples TRBV5-1 to TRBJ2-7; D unresolved. V gave up 1 base and J gave up 7 bases, with 9 bases separating them. Germline V lookup: CDR1 SGHRS, CDR2 YFSETQ. The CDR3 is made up of 12 amino acids. CDR3 sequence reads: CASSLYSGEQYF. DNA of the CDR3: TGCGCCAGCAGCTTGTATAGTGGGGAGCAGTACTTC.

This clone was seen a handful of times. The rearrangement joins TRBV19 to TRBJ1-1; TRBD1 matches at 11 bases. CDR3 length: 16 amino acids. Germline V gene sequence: CDR1 LNHDA, CDR2 SQIVND (reference sequence). V was pared by 4 bases and J by 0 bases, with 4 bases of the junction left unmatched. The CDR3 DNA is TGTGCCAGTAGTACCTTGGACAGGGGGCTGAACACTGAAGCTTTCTTT. This encodes CASSTLDRGLNTEAFF.

The chain combines TRBV5-4 with TRBJ2-1; D is unclear. The V end lost 0 bases, the J end lost 8 bases, and 15 bases lay between the germline ends. Germline V lookup: CDR1 SGHNT, CDR2 YYREEE (reference sequence). The CDR3 contains 15 residues. The DNA of the CDR3 is TGTGCCAGCAGCTTGGAGTATCGGCTAGTCGATGAGCAGTTCTTC. Its translation: CASSLEYRLVDEQFF.

For the CDR3, the DNA is TGTGCCAGCAGCGAGCCGGGACGACCCACCGGGGAGCTGTTTTTT. Protein: CASSEPGRPTGELFF. The chain has TRBV9 and TRBJ2-2; D is perhaps TRBD1 or TRBD2 (5 bases each). V lost 3 bases to trimming and J lost 4 bases, with 13 bases between them. The CDR3 has 15 amino acids. Germline CDR1 and CDR2: SGDLS and YYNGEE.

A few counts support this clone. The chain couples TRBV14 to TRBJ2-1, with D tentatively TRBD2 (5 bases). The CDR3 runs to 13 residues. CDR1 and CDR2 (germline): SGHDN, FVKESK. V shed 4 bases and J shed 12 bases, with 16 bases lying between them. The CDR3 is CASSPWNFEGQFF. The CDR3 DNA sequence: TGTGCCAGCAGCCCTTGGAACTTTGAGGGGCAGTTCTTC.

V gene TRBV18 combines with J gene TRBJ2-1; the D gene is possibly TRBD2 (6 bases). CDR1 is KGHSH, CDR2 LQKENI, per germline. The CDR3 runs 18 residues. Trimming removed 3 bases at V and 0 bases at J, with 18 bases between. Here the CDR3 DNA reads TGTGCCAGCTCACCTCTCCGGGCTAGCGTGAGCTCCTACAATGAGCAGTTCTTC. This gives the protein CASSPLRASVSSYNEQFF.

This clone was observed a handful of times. The V call is TRBV19, the J call TRBJ2-2; possibly TRBD2 for D (5 bases). The CDR3 has 15 amino acids. Germline CDR1 LNHDA, CDR2 SQIVND (reference sequence). Trimming stripped 3 bases from V and 4 bases from J, with 12 bases between. The CDR3 region has the DNA TGTGCCAGTAGTATTGCTCGAGGGTTCACCGGGGAGCTGTTTTTT. Residues: CASSIARGFTGELFF.